The entry below gives a single T cell receptor (beta chain) sequence along with its context. Its antigen remains unidentified. The entry originates in a study of shared clonotypes between healthy human individuals. Study results and caveats: The sole specimen, blood, was sampled, and tissue repertoires likely differ.

The length of the CDR3 is 12 residues. The germline CDR1 and CDR2 sequences are SQVTM and ANQGSEA. V lost 7 bases and J lost 2, with 10 bases in between. Original processing notes: As immunoSEQ supplied junction-only sequences (without quality scores), filtering differed. Sequenced by immunoSEQ multiplex PCR; TCRdb stores in-frame clones only, minus some. That table furnishes V, J and clone size, whereas the DNA furnished D and trimming. The data show some 2,000,000 clones, approximately 95% seen once. CD4+ cell separation produced CD45RA+ naive and CD45RA-negative memory subsets. The chain uses TRBV29-1 and TRBJ2-3; D call uncertain. This receptor was taken from a man aged 18 to 29 in good health. The sample comprised naive CD4+ T cells sorted from blood. Subset specified: CD45RA+ positively selected. CDR3 protein: CSEQRNTDTQYF. In DNA form, the CDR3 reads TGCAGCGAACAGAGGAACACAGATACGCAGTATTTT.